The rows below give T cell receptor beta chains drawn from one sample of a study of cytomegalovirus exposure and HLA in healthy donors. Measured with immunoSEQ multiplex PCR; TCRdb has only the in-frame clones, and not every one. The sample gives 200,000 to 250,000 clones, around four fifths of which show up once; 0.71% is in the top ten. Sequences were obtained from PBMCs. The receptors here all came from a boy under 10 years old in good health and CMV-seronegative. Both conserved end residues are part of each CDR3.

TRBJ1-2 | TRBV2 | CASSEERGGRTNYGYTF
TRBJ2-1 | TRBV19 | CASSISGHLYNEQFF
TRBJ2-5 | TRBV7-8 | CASSFRGGAFRYRETQYF
TRBJ2-2 | TRBV19 | CASSDKKQYTGELFF
TRBJ1-1 | TRBV9 | CASSGDKTASRNTEAFF
TRBJ2-5 | TRBV6-6 | CASTTPVGGEETQYF
TRBJ2-5 | TRBV11-2 | CASSLDREGWLGGETQYF
- | TRBV6-1 | CASSESGGPYYEQYF
TRBJ1-2 | TRBV2 | CASSEYRNYGYTF
TRBJ1-1 | TRBV4-2 | CASSQAPVGGDTEAFF
- | TRBV5-1 | CASSYLGAGEPYNPLYEQYF
TRBJ2-5 | TRBV11-2 | CASTISFQRFPRETQYF
TRBJ1-1 | TRBV4-1 | CASSQSPDKNTEAFF
TRBJ2-7 | TRBV2 | CASSEFSGQGIEQYF
TRBJ2-2 | TRBV12-5 | CASGLGQTNTGELFF
TRBJ2-7 | TRBV12-5 | CASGLGGQPRRSYEQYF
TRBJ2-5 | TRBV4-2 | CASSQDRTAQETQYF
TRBJ1-1 | TRBV4-1 | CASSQLTGSSSEAFF
TRBJ2-7 | TRBV7-6 | CASSRGEGSYEQYF
TRBJ2-2 | TRBV7-8 | CASSLRPGQNTGELFF
TRBJ2-7 | TRBV6-1 | CASSESWGGEQYF
TRBJ1-1 | TRBV13 | CASRGASEAFF